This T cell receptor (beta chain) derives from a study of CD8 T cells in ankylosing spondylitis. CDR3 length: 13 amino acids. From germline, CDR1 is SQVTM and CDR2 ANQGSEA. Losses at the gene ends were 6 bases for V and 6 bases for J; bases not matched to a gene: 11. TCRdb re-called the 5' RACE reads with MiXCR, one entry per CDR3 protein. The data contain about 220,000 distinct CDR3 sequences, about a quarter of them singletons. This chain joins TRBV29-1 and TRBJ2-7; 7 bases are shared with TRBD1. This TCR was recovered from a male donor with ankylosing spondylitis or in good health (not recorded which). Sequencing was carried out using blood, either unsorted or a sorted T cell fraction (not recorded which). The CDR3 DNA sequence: TGCAGCGTGGTTACCGGGACAGAGGTCGAGCAGTACTTC. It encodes CSVVTGTEVEQYF.